The 9 T cell receptor beta chains presented below share a single source sample, sequenced in a study of blood T cell repertoires in COVID-19. Generated by immunoSEQ multiplex PCR, the TCRdb table keeps only in-frame clones and is missing some. There are about 200,000 clones in the sample; around 92% occur only once, and around 3.7% lies in the top ten. Sequenced material: PBMCs or T cells enriched from blood (not recorded which). The receptors were sampled from a woman aged 25 to 39 with acute COVID-19.

The chain recombines TRBV27 with TRBJ2-5; TRBD2 agrees at 14 bases. The CDR3 runs to 15 residues. Germline V gene sequence: CDR1 MNHEY, CDR2 SMNVEV (reference sequence). After removal of 4 bases from V and 5 bases from J, the junction contained 3 bases not matched to a gene. The CDR3 sequence is CASSSRLAGGETQYF. The CDR3 coding sequence is TGTGCCAGCAGTTCGCGACTAGCGGGGGGGGAGACCCAGTACTTC.

The table lists this clone with a few counts. The chain carries TRBV14 and TRBJ1-6, with 8 bases lining up with TRBD1. The length of the CDR3 is 14 residues. Trimming removed 6 bases from V and 7 bases from J; junction bases left unmatched: 5. Germline CDR1 SGHDN, CDR2 FVKESK. DNA for the CDR3: TGTGCCAGCAGTATCTACAGGGGGAATTCACCCCTCCACTTT. It encodes CASSIYRGNSPLHF.

This clone was found a few times. The chain joins TRBV30 to TRBJ2-1; D is possibly TRBD2 (6 bases). This CDR3 comprises 12 residues. Trimming shortened V by 1 base and J by 7 bases, and 8 bases separated the two germline ends. CDR1 is GTSNPN and CDR2 is SVGIG in the germline V gene (reference sequence). The CDR3 region has the DNA TGTGCCTGGAGTGGCCGGGGGAATGAGCAGTTCTTC. As protein: CAWSGRGNEQFF.

A remark on this clone: One end of the junction does not line up with germline, which may come from a read error. The chain joins TRBV7-9 to TRBJ2-7, with D perhaps TRBD2 (6 bases). The CDR3 covers 15 residues. CDR1 and CDR2 (germline): SEHNR, FQNEAQ (reference sequence). CDR3 coding DNA: TGTGCCAGCAGCTTAGGGGGGACTCCCTCCCACGAGCAGTACTTC. This encodes CASSLGGTPSHEQYF.

The genes are TRBV5-4 and TRBJ1-2; 9 nucleotides agree with TRBD1. Germline CDR1 SGHNT, CDR2 YYREEE (reference sequence). Germline trimming cut 4 bases from V and 8 bases from J; bases unmatched to any gene: 6. CDR3 length: 13 residues. CDR3 sequence reads: CASSPGTGKGYTF. CDR3 nucleotide sequence: TGTGCCAGCAGCCCAGGGACAGGGAAGGGCTACACCTTC.

The V and J genes are TRBV9 and TRBJ2-1; D is undetermined. V was clipped by 0 bases and J by 3 bases, with 7 bases between them. Germline-derived CDR1 and CDR2 are SGDLS and YYNGEE. This CDR3 has 14 residues. DNA of the CDR3: TGTGCCAGCAGCGTAGCAGGCCACTACAATGAGCAGTTCTTC. It specifies CASSVAGHYNEQFF.

CDR3 DNA sequence: TGTGCCAGCAGCGTAGCCCGGGACAGGGTCAATGAGCAGTTCTTC. The encoded protein is CASSVARDRVNEQFF. The chain joins TRBV9 to TRBJ2-1; 9 positions match TRBD1. This CDR3 comprises 15 residues. Trimming took 0 bases from V and 6 from J; bases not matched to a gene: 4. Per germline, CDR1 SGDLS and CDR2 YYNGEE.

This chain uses TRBV27 with TRBJ1-5; TRBD1 matches at 7 bases. This CDR3 is 15 amino acids long. Germline V gene sequence: CDR1 MNHEY, CDR2 SMNVEV (reference sequence). The V segment lost 5 bases and the J segment 2 bases; nucleotides outside the gene matches: 6. The chain's CDR3 is CASSRTGRGNQPQHF. The CDR3 nucleotides read TGTGCCAGCAGTAGGACAGGAAGGGGCAATCAGCCCCAGCATTTT.

This chain links TRBV19 with TRBJ2-1, with a weak D call TRBD1 (6 bases). V lost 10 bases, J lost 3 bases, and 13 bases lay in between. Germline values: CDR1 LNHDA, CDR2 SQIVND (reference sequence). The CDR3 has 13 amino acids. Here the CDR3 reads CATLRTDYNEQFF. The CDR3 DNA follows: TGTGCCACATTGCGGACAGACTACAATGAGCAGTTCTTC.